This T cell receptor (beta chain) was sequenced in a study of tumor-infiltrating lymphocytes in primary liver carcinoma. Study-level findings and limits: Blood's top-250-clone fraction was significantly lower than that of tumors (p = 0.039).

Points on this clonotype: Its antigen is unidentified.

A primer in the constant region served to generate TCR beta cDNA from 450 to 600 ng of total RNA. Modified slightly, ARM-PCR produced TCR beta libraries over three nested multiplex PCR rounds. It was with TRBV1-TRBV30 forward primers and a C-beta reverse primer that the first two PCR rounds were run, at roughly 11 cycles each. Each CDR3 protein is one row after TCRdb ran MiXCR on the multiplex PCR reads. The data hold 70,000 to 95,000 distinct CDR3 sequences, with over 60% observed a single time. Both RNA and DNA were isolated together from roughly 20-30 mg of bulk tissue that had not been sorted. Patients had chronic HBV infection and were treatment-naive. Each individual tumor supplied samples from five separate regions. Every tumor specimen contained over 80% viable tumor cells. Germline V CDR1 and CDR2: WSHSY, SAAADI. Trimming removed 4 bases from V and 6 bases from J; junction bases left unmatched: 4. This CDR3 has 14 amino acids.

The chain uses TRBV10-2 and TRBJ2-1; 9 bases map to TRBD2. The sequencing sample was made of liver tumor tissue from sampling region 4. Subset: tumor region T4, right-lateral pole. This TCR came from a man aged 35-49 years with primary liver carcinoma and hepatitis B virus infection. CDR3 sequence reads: CASSGTSDCNEQFF. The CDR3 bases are TGCGCCAGCAGTGGGACTAGCGACTGCAATGAGCAGTTCTTC.